These 30 T cell receptor beta chains were sequenced from one sample in a study of shared clonotypes between healthy human individuals. Sequencing was performed with immunoSEQ multiplex PCR; in TCRdb, only in-frame clones are kept and a portion is missing. The sample has about 800,000 clones, 95% to 97% seen once. Naive CD8 cells, CD45RO-negative and positively selected for CCR7, excluded terminally differentiated effector memory CD45RA+ cells. Specimen: naive CD8+ T cells sorted from blood. The receptors were sampled from a man younger than 40 in good health.

This chain connects TRBV29-1 to TRBJ2-2; D remains ambiguous. The CDR3 totals 12 residues. Trimming left V 4 bases short and J 4 bases short, with 7 bases between. Germline V CDR1 and CDR2: SQVTM, ANQGSEA. The CDR3 sequence: CSVGGFTGELFF. Written as DNA, the CDR3 is TGCAGCGTTGGCGGTTTCACCGGGGAGCTGTTTTTT.

The DNA of the CDR3 is TGTGCCAGTAGCCCCCTCCCCGGACGGATGAACACTGAAGCTTTCTTT. Protein sequence: CASSPLPGRMNTEAFF. The chain uses TRBV19 and TRBJ1-1, with unresolved D. Germline V gene lookup returns CDR1 LNHDA and CDR2 SQIVND (reference sequence). The CDR3 length is 16 residues. V lost 6 bases and J 0 bases, leaving 17 bases between the germline ends.

The chain joins TRBV4-1 to TRBJ2-7, with D unresolved. Trimming removed 0 bases from V and 6 bases from J, with 12 bases in between. From germline, CDR1 is MGHRA and CDR2 YSYEKL. The CDR3 covers 14 residues. CDR3 region: CASSQEGMTSEQYF. The CDR3 nucleotides read TGCGCCAGCAGCCAAGAGGGGATGACTTCCGAGCAGTACTTC.

To note about this clone: The same CDR3 arises from other DNA sequences in this sample as well. The CDR3 loop is CASSSGNEQFF. CDR3 DNA sequence: TGTGCCAGCAGTTCCGGAAATGAGCAGTTCTTC. V and J are TRBV6-6 and TRBJ2-1; D remains unclear. Germline CDR1 MNHNY, CDR2 SVGAGI (reference sequence). CDR3 length: 11 residues. Trimming stripped 4 bases from V and 7 bases from J, with 5 bases between.

The chain has TRBV5-5 and TRBJ2-7; TRBD2 aligns across 13 bases. Germline V gives CDR1 SGHKS, CDR2 YYEKEE (reference sequence). This CDR3 is built from 16 residues. Trimming removed 4 bases from V and 4 bases from J; junction bases left unmatched: 8. This CDR3 is CASSAGLAGEGYEQYF. The CDR3 DNA is TGTGCCAGCAGCGCCGGACTAGCGGGAGAAGGGTACGAGCAGTACTTC.

This chain connects TRBV9 to TRBJ2-3; D is perhaps TRBD1 or TRBD2 (7 bases each). V lost 4 bases and J lost 0, with 12 bases in between. The CDR3 contains 15 residues. Looked up from germline, CDR1 is SGDLS and CDR2 is YYNGEE. The CDR3 nucleotides read TGTGCCAGCAGCCCGCAGGGGGGGAGCACAGATACGCAGTATTTT. Its translation: CASSPQGGSTDTQYF. Combining the CDR3 with reference TRBV9 and TRBJ2-3 gives the whole variable domain DSGVTQTPKHLITATGQRVTLRCSPRSGDLSVYWYQQSLDQGLQFLIQYYNGEERAKGNILERFSAQQFPDLHSELNLSSLELGDSALYFCASSPQGGSTDTQYFGPGTRLTVL.

The chain employs TRBV27 and TRBJ2-7; the match to TRBD2 covers 11 bases. CDR1 is MNHEY, CDR2 SMNVEV, per germline (reference sequence). The CDR3 has 14 amino acids. With V trimmed by 5 bases and J by 6 bases, 6 bases remained unmatched. CDR3 region: CASSTSGRFGEQYF. The DNA for the CDR3 is TGTGCCAGCAGTACTAGCGGGAGATTTGGCGAGCAGTACTTC.

V gene TRBV5-1 combines with J gene TRBJ2-7, with 7 positions matching TRBD1. Germline CDR1 SGHRS, CDR2 YFSETQ. With 3 bases clipped from V and 2 bases from J, the junction kept 5 bases outside the gene matches. The CDR3 consists of 14 residues. The CDR3 DNA is TGCGCCAGCAGCTACTGGACAGGAACCTACGAGCAGTACTTC. Residues: CASSYWTGTYEQYF.

In its sample, this clone was seen once. The CDR3 nucleotides read TGTGCCAGCAGCGTAGGAGTATCGAGGACAGATACGCAGTATTTT. Amino acids: CASSVGVSRTDTQYF. V gene TRBV6-1 combines with J gene TRBJ2-3; D gene unclear. The V gene's germline CDR1 is MNHNS and CDR2 SASEGT. The CDR3 is 15 residues long. Trimming removed 6 bases at V and 3 bases at J, with 16 bases between.

In the case of this clone: A junction boundary mismatches the germline segment, possibly from a read error. The chain uses TRBV7-9 and TRBJ2-3; D may match TRBD1 or TRBD2 (5 bases each). This CDR3 contains 14 residues. Per germline, CDR1 SEHNR and CDR2 FQNEAQ (reference sequence). In DNA, the CDR3 is TGTGCCAGCGGGACGGGTATACGCACAAATACGCAGTATTTT. Protein product: CASGTGIRTNTQYF.

The V gene is TRBV4-3, the J gene TRBJ2-7, with D unresolved. V shed 0 bases and J shed 2 bases, with 8 bases lying between them. Germline-derived CDR1 and CDR2 are LGHNA and YSLEER. The CDR3 totals 14 residues. CDR3 sequence: CASSQDFGTYEQYF. The CDR3, as DNA: TGCGCCAGCAGCCAAGATTTCGGTACCTACGAGCAGTACTTC.

For the CDR3, the DNA is TGTGCCAGTAGTATGGACGGACGACCAGATACGCAGTATTTT. This translates into CASSMDGRPDTQYF. The chain couples TRBV19 to TRBJ2-3; D is unresolved. Germline loops: CDR1 LNHDA, CDR2 SQIVND (reference sequence). The CDR3 length is 14 residues. Between the trimmed V and J ends, which lost 3 bases and 4 bases, there was a span of 11 bases. Variable domain in full (rest from reference TRBV19 and TRBJ2-3): DGGITQSPKYLFRKEGQNVTLSCEQNLNHDAMYWYRQDPGQGLRLIYYSQIVNDFQKGDIAEGYSVSREKKESFPLTVTSAQKNPTAFYLCASSMDGRPDTQYFGPGTRLTVL.

The chain employs TRBV4-1 and TRBJ2-7; D remains unclear. There are 15 residues in the CDR3. Germline lookup yields CDR1 MGHRA and CDR2 YSYEKL. Trimming left V 1 base short and J 3 bases short, with 13 bases between. Here the CDR3 reads CASSQVDTAIYEQYF. Here the CDR3 DNA reads TGCGCCAGCAGCCAAGTCGATACGGCGATCTACGAGCAGTACTTC.

This chain connects TRBV5-1 to TRBJ2-3, with 11 bases fitting TRBD2. Germline assignment: CDR1 SGHRS and CDR2 YFSETQ. After removal of 1 base from V and 6 bases from J, the junction contained 4 bases not matched to a gene. The CDR3 totals 15 residues. CDR3 nucleotide sequence: TGCGCCAGCAGCTTGTGGCTAGCGGGAGGCGATACGCAGTATTTT. Translated: CASSLWLAGGDTQYF.

This chain uses TRBV11-2 with TRBJ1-2; TRBD1 agrees at 8 bases. With V trimmed by 3 bases and J by 8 bases, 5 bases remained unmatched. Germline CDR1 and CDR2: SGHAT and FQNNGV. The CDR3 contains 13 residues. The CDR3 loop reads CASSFGTGGGYTF. CDR3 sequence (DNA): TGTGCCAGCAGCTTTGGGACAGGCGGCGGCTACACCTTC.

On this clone: At the DNA level, this CDR3 is encoded by other sequences in the same sample as well. J is TRBJ2-7 and V is TRBV9, with D uncertain. The CDR3 is 12 amino acids. Germline lookup yields CDR1 SGDLS and CDR2 YYNGEE. V was shortened by 0 bases and J by 3 bases, with 4 bases between the two germline ends. The CDR3 is CASSVDDYEQYF. In DNA, the CDR3 is TGTGCCAGCAGCGTAGATGACTACGAGCAGTACTTC. The full variable domain, rest sourced from reference TRBV9 and TRBJ2-7, is DSGVTQTPKHLITATGQRVTLRCSPRSGDLSVYWYQQSLDQGLQFLIQYYNGEERAKGNILERFSAQQFPDLHSELNLSSLELGDSALYFCASSVDDYEQYFGPGTRLTVT.

The chain joins TRBV27 to TRBJ1-5; tentative D call: TRBD1 (5 bases). The CDR3 has 13 amino acids. Trimming pared 7 bases from V and 9 bases from J, leaving 16 bases between. Looked up from germline, CDR1 is MNHEY and CDR2 is SMNVEV (reference sequence). The DNA for the CDR3 is TGTGCCAGCACAGAAGCTCCGGGGGTGCCCCAGCATTTT. Translation gives CASTEAPGVPQHF.

V usage is TRBV7-9 and J usage is TRBJ2-7, with 7 bases lining up with TRBD1. CDR3 length: 17 amino acids. After removal of 5 bases from V and 2 bases from J, the junction contained 15 bases not matched to a gene. Germline V lookup: CDR1 SEHNR, CDR2 FQNEAQ (reference sequence). The CDR3 nucleotides are TGTGCCAGCAGCGGAGTGAACGAGGGGGCGTTCCCCTACGAGCAGTACTTC. Protein sequence: CASSGVNEGAFPYEQYF.

The J gene is TRBJ2-2, the V gene TRBV7-6, with D possibly being TRBD2 (5 bases). The CDR3 loop spans 17 amino acids. The germline gives CDR1 SGHVS, CDR2 FNYEAQ. V was pared by 5 bases and J by 6 bases, with 22 bases between. CDR3 sequence: CASSVVRTPQVAGELFF. CDR3 DNA: TGTGCCAGCAGCGTGGTCCGGACTCCCCAGGTTGCCGGGGAGCTGTTTTTT. The full variable domain, rest sourced from reference TRBV7-6 and TRBJ2-2, is GAGVSQSPRYKVTKRGQDVALRCDPISGHVSLYWYRQALGQGPEFLTYFNYEAQQDKSGLPNDRFSAERPEGSISTLTIQRTEQRDSAMYRCASSVVRTPQVAGELFFGEGSRLTVL.

This clone occurred once. The rearrangement links TRBV9 to TRBJ1-1, with no clear D. V lost 0 bases and J lost 8, with 8 bases in between. The CDR3 runs to 12 residues. Germline-derived CDR1 and CDR2 are SGDLS and YYNGEE. CDR3 nucleotides: TGTGCCAGCAGCGTAGGAGGGAAAGAAGCTTTCTTT. As protein: CASSVGGKEAFF.

The rearrangement joins TRBV7-3 to TRBJ2-3, with unresolved D. Germline V lookup: CDR1 SGHTA, CDR2 FQGTGA. CDR3 length: 17 residues. The V end lost 1 base, the J end lost 2 bases, and 16 bases lay between the germline ends. CDR3: CASSLMAPSPFTDTQYF. For the CDR3, the DNA is TGTGCCAGCAGCTTAATGGCTCCCTCACCGTTCACAGATACGCAGTATTTT.

CDR3 coding DNA: TGTGCCAGCAGCTTTGACGGTTTCGGGACTAGCGGGAGGCGGGAGCAGTACTTC. Protein: CASSFDGFGTSGRREQYF. This sequence joins TRBV11-2 and TRBJ2-7; 15 bases align to TRBD2. The J segment lost 7 bases and the V segment lost 3 bases, leaving 13 bases of the junction unmatched. In germline, CDR1 is SGHAT, CDR2 FQNNGV. The CDR3 consists of 18 residues.

This chain links TRBV27 with TRBJ1-2; TRBD1 is a possible D gene (5 bases). The V gene's germline CDR1 is MNHEY and CDR2 SMNVEV (reference sequence). The CDR3 has 14 amino acids. V lost 0 bases and J 5 bases, leaving 10 bases between the germline ends. CDR3 sequence reads: CASSLSRKGYGYTF. The CDR3 DNA follows: TGTGCCAGCAGTTTATCGAGGAAGGGGTATGGCTACACCTTC.

The V gene is TRBV7-9, the J gene TRBJ1-2; weak D call: TRBD1 (5 bases). Germline CDR1 reads SEHNR; CDR2 reads FQNEAQ (reference sequence). The CDR3 totals 16 residues. The germline V and J ends were trimmed by 2 bases and 8 bases, with 21 bases remaining between them. DNA of the CDR3: TGTGCCAGCAGCTTAACGCAGGGACCCGCCGGAGGAGGCTACACCTTC. Translated: CASSLTQGPAGGGYTF.

V gene TRBV7-9 combines with J gene TRBJ2-7; 7 bases are a match to TRBD1. J was trimmed by 6 bases and V by 4 bases; bases with no gene match: 9. CDR1 and CDR2 from the germline V gene are SEHNR and FQNEAQ (reference sequence). The CDR3 totals 14 residues. The CDR3 DNA is TGTGCCAGCAGCTCTGGACAGGCGGCTGTCGAGCAGTACTTC. Translation: CASSSGQAAVEQYF.

With regard to this clone: In the same sample, other DNA sequences code for this CDR3. The chain has TRBV29-1 and TRBJ2-1; D might be TRBD1 (5 bases). CDR1 SQVTM and CDR2 ANQGSEA come from the germline V gene. This CDR3 region has 13 residues. V was cut by 4 bases and J by 3 bases, with 10 bases left in between. The CDR3 DNA follows: TGCAGCGTTGCACGCAGGGTCTACAATGAGCAGTTCTTC. Amino acid sequence: CSVARRVYNEQFF.

This clone was picked up one time. The chain recombines TRBV7-9 with TRBJ2-7, with D maybe TRBD1 (5 bases). V was clipped by 9 bases and J by 5 bases, with 17 bases between them. This CDR3 spans 13 amino acids. Germline V gene lookup returns CDR1 SEHNR and CDR2 FQNEAQ (reference sequence). The CDR3 DNA follows: TGTGCCAGTGCAAAGCCGGACACCGACGAGCAGTACTTC. It encodes CASAKPDTDEQYF.

Only one count was recorded for this clone. The chain employs TRBV7-9 and TRBJ2-1, with 7 nucleotides matching TRBD2. The trim removed 1 base at V and 3 bases at J, leaving 6 bases unmatched. CDR3 size: 16 residues. The germline V gene has CDR1 SEHNR and CDR2 FQNEAQ (reference sequence). CDR3 nucleotide sequence: TGTGCCAGCAGCTTAGGGGGCGGGAGTGGCTACAATGAGCAGTTCTTC. Its protein product is CASSLGGGSGYNEQFF.

V is TRBV27 and J is TRBJ2-1; 9 bases match TRBD2. CDR3 size: 16 residues. CDR1 MNHEY and CDR2 SMNVEV come from the germline V gene (reference sequence). Trimming at V came to 3 bases and at J to 5 bases, leaving 8 bases not matched to a gene. The CDR3: CASSFRREGRDNEQFF. In DNA form, the CDR3 reads TGTGCCAGCAGTTTTAGGCGGGAGGGCCGGGACAATGAGCAGTTCTTC.

The rearrangement uses TRBV5-1 and TRBJ1-1; D unresolved. Germline loops: CDR1 SGHRS, CDR2 YFSETQ. V was cut by 4 bases and J by 3 bases, with 4 bases left in between. The CDR3 length is 11 residues. The CDR3 coding sequence is TGCGCCAGCAGCGAGGACACTGAAGCTTTCTTT. It is translated as CASSEDTEAFF.